The sequence of this T cell receptor beta chain was determined in a study of long-term antiretroviral therapy in people with HIV. Running of the v3.0 immunoSEQ assay took place at survey level. Assay: immunoSEQ multiplex PCR; the TCRdb copy retains only in-frame clones and omits some. Here the sample spans about 24,000 clones, roughly 83% being singletons. Germline CDR1 SGHRS, CDR2 YFSETQ. Trimming left V 0 bases short and J 8 bases short, with 12 bases between. The CDR3 totals 14 residues. In the case of this clone: The antigen remains unidentified.

Study-wide results and limits: An increase in diversity followed ART, yet levels stayed below transplant donor controls. Nothing was known about ART adherence, viral resistance or changes in therapy.

This TCR was sampled from a man aged 30-40 years with HIV. Here the sequenced sample was unsorted PBMCs, taken roughly 4.5 years after starting antiretroviral therapy. The J gene is TRBJ2-1, the V gene TRBV5-1; maybe TRBD2 (5 bases). The CDR3 DNA reads TGCGCCAGCAGCTTGGGGACTCCTGGGGATGAGCAGTTCTTC. It encodes CASSLGTPGDEQFF.